This T cell receptor (beta chain) was obtained from a study of Ad26.COV2.S vaccination and SARS-CoV-2 variants. The CDR3 length is 17 residues. Germline CDR1 and CDR2: SGDLS and YYNGEE. The V and J ends lost 3 bases and 1 base, in that order; junction bases with no gene match: 13. The assay was immunoSEQ multiplex PCR, and TCRdb's table has in-frame clones only and misses some. The table includes nearly 95,000 clones, under 90% detected once. About this clone itself: Its antigen is as yet unknown.

Findings and limits, study-wide: Participants in the vaccine arm had higher spike-specific TCR breadth; placebo recipients had lower. Across vaccine and placebo recipients, the breadth of non-spike TCRs was similar.

This receptor was obtained from a human donor who had recovered from COVID-19. V and J are TRBV9 and TRBJ2-7; 7 bases match TRBD2. Specimen: peripheral blood, collected after recovery from COVID-19. The CDR3 sequence is CASSESIRGVGSYEQYF. CDR3 nucleotides: TGTGCCAGCAGCGAGAGTATCCGGGGGGTGGGATCCTACGAGCAGTACTTC.